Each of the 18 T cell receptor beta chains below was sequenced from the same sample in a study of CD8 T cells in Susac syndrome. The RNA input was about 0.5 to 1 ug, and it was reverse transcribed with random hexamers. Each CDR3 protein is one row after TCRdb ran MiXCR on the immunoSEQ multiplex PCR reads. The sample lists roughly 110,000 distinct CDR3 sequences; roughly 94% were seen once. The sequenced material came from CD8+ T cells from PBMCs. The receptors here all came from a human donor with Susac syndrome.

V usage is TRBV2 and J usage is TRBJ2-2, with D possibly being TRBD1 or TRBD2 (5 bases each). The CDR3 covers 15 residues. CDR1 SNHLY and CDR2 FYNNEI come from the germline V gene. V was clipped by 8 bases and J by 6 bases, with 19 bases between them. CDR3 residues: CASSRGEKLPGELFF. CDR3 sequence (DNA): TGTGCCAGCTCTCGGGGCGAAAAACTCCCCGGGGAGCTGTTTTTT.

The CDR3 sequence: CASSPPRGVPYNEQFF. The CDR3 bases are TGTGCCAGCAGCCCCCCCCGAGGGGTCCCCTACAATGAGCAGTTCTTC. The chain recombines TRBV3-1 with TRBJ2-1; D tentatively reads TRBD1 or TRBD2 (5 bases each). In germline, CDR1 is LGHDT, CDR2 YNNKEL (reference sequence). CDR3 size: 16 residues. Trimming left V 4 bases short and J 2 bases short, with 15 bases between.

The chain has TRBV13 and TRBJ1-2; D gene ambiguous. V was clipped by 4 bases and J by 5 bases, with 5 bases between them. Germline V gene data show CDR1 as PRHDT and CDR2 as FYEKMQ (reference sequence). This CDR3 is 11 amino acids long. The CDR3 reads CASSSRYGYTF. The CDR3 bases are TGTGCCAGCAGCTCGAGATATGGCTACACCTTC.

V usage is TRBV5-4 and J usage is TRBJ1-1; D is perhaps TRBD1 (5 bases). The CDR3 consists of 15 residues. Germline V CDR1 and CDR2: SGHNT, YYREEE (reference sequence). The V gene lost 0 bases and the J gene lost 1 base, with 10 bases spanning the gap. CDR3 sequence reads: CASSLDGTGNTEAFF. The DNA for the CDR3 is TGTGCCAGCAGCTTGGACGGGACCGGGAACACTGAAGCTTTCTTT.

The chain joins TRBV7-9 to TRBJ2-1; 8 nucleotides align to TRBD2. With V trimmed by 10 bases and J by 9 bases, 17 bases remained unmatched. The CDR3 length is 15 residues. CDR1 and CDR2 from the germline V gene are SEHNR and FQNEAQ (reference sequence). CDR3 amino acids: CATLLAGGGKGEQFF. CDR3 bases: TGTGCCACCCTTCTTGCCGGGGGGGGGAAGGGTGAGCAGTTCTTC.

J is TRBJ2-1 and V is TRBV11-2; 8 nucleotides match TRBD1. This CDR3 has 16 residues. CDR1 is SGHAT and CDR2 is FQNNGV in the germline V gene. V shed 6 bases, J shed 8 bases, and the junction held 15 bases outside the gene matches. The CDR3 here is CASRTPSGTGRDEQFF. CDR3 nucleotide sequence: TGTGCCAGCAGGACTCCTTCCGGGACAGGTCGCGATGAGCAGTTCTTC.

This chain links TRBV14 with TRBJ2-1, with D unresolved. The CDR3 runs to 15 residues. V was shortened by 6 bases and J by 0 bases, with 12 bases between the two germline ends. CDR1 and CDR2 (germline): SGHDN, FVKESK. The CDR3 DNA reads TGTGCCAGCAGTCCGTGGAAGAGCTCCTACAATGAGCAGTTCTTC. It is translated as CASSPWKSSYNEQFF.

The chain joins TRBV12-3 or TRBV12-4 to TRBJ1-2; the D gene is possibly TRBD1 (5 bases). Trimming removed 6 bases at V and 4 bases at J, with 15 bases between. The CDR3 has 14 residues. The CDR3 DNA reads TGTGCCAGCAGCCTGCAGGGAGGGGTCTATGGCTACACCTTC. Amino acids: CASSLQGGVYGYTF.

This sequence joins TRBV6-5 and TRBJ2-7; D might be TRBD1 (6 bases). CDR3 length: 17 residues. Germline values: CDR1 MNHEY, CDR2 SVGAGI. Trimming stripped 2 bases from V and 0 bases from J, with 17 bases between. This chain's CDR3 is CASSYEVVGDNSYEQYF. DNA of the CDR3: TGTGCCAGCAGTTACGAGGTGGTGGGGGACAACTCCTACGAGCAGTACTTC.

Here the CDR3 reads CSAAGQGSYEQYF. In DNA, the CDR3 is TGCAGTGCTGCGGGGCAGGGCTCCTACGAGCAGTACTTC. The chain employs TRBV20-1 and TRBJ2-7, with a possible D match to TRBD2 (6 bases). There are 13 residues in the CDR3. The V and J ends lost 5 bases and 0 bases respectively, with 11 bases between them. Germline CDR1 and CDR2: DFQATT and SNEGSKA (reference sequence).

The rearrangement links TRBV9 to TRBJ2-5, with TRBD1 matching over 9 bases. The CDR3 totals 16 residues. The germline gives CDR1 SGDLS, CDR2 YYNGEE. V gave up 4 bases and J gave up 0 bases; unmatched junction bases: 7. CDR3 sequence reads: CASSSLRDRDQETQYF. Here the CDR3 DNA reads TGTGCCAGCAGCTCCCTCCGGGACAGGGACCAAGAGACCCAGTACTTC. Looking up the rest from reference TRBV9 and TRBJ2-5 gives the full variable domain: DSGVTQTPKHLITATGQRVTLRCSPRSGDLSVYWYQQSLDQGLQFLIQYYNGEERAKGNILERFSAQQFPDLHSELNLSSLELGDSALYFCASSSLRDRDQETQYFGPGTRLLVL.

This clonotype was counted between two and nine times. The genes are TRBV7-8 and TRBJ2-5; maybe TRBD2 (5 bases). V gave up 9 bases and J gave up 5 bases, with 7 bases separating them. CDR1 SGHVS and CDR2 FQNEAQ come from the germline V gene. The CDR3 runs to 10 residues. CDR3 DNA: TGTGCCAGTAGCGTCGAGACCCAGTACTTC. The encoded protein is CASSVETQYF. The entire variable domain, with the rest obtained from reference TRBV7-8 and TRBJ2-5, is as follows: GAGVSQSPRYKVAKRGQDVALRCDPISGHVSLFWYQQALGQGPEFLTYFQNEAQLDKSGLPSDRFFAERPEGSVSTLKIQRTQQEDSAVYLCASSVETQYFGPGTRLLVL.

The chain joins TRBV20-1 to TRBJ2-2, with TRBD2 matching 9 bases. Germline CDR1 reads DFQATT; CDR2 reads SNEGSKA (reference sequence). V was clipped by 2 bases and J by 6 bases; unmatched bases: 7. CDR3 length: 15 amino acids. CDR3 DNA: TGCAGTGCTAGACCTAGCGGGGAGGAGTCCGGGGAGCTGTTTTTT. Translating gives CSARPSGEESGELFF.

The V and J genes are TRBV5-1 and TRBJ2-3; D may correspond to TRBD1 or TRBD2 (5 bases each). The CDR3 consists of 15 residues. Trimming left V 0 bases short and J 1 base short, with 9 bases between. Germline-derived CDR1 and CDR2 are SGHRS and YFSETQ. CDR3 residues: CASSLAGARTDTQYF. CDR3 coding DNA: TGCGCCAGCAGCTTGGCCGGGGCCCGCACAGATACGCAGTATTTT.

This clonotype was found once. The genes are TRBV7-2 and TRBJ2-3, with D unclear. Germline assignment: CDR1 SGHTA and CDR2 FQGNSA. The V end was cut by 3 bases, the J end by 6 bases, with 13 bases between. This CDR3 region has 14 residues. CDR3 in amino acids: CASSFMGSVDTQYF. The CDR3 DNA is TGTGCCAGCAGCTTCATGGGGTCGGTGGATACGCAGTATTTT.

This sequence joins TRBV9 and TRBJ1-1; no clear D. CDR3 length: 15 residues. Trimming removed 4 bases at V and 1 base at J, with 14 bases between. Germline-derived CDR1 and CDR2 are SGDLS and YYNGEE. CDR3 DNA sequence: TGTGCCAGCAGCCCGCCGGACGGCTCGAACACTGAAGCTTTCTTT. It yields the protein CASSPPDGSNTEAFF.

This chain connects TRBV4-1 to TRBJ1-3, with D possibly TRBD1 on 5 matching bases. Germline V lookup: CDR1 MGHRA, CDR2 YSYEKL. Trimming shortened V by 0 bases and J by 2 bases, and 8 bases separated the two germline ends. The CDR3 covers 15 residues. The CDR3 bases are TGCGCCAGCAGCCAAGATAGGGGTACTGGAAACACCATATATTTT. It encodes CASSQDRGTGNTIYF.

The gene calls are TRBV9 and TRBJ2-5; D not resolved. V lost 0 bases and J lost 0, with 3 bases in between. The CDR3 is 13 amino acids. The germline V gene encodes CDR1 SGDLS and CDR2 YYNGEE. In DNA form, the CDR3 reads TGTGCCAGCAGCGTAGGTAACCAAGAGACCCAGTACTTC. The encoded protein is CASSVGNQETQYF.